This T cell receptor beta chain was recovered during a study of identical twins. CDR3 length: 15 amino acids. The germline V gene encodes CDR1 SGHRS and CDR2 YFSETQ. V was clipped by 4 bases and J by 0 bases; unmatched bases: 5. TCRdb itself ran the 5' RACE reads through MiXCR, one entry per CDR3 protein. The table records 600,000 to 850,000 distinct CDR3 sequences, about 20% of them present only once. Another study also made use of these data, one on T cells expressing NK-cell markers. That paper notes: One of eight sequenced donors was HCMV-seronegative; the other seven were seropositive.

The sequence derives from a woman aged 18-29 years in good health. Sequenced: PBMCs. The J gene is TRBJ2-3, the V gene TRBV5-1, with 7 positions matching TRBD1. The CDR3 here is CASSQDRVSTDTQYF. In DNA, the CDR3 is TGCGCCAGCAGCCAAGACAGGGTCAGCACAGATACGCAGTATTTT.